The rows below give T cell receptor beta chains drawn from one sample of a study of blood T cell repertoires in COVID-19. The data were produced by immunoSEQ multiplex PCR, yet TCRdb's version contains in-frame clones alone and is incomplete. The sample has 95,000 to 110,000 clones, roughly 87% seen once. Sequencing was done on a sample of peripheral blood. Receptor source: a human donor in a cohort sampled during active COVID-19. Both conserved end residues are part of each CDR3. D genes are given only for firm matches. Where a row states a size, it is once, few, many or the class of an expanded clone; other rows omit it.

- TRBJ2-3 TRBD1 TRBV18 TGTGCCAGCTCTCTGGGACAGGTCACAGATACGCAGTATTTT CASSLGQVTDTQYF
few TRBJ1-4 - TRBV7-9 TGTGCCAGCACCCGGGGAGGGAAGGGAGCTAATGAAAAACTGTTTTTT CASTRGGKGANEKLFF
few TRBJ1-4 - TRBV9 TGTGCCAGCAGCGCAACAACAGGAGTTAATGACAAACTGTTTTTT CASSATTGVNDKLFF
- TRBJ1-4 TRBD1 TRBV29-1 TGCAGCGCCGATCTCAGACAGGGGGCTCGGGAAAAACTGTTTTTT CSADLRQGAREKLFF
- TRBJ1-3 - TRBV30 TGTGCCTGGAGTGCGACATTCTCTGGAAACACCATATATTTT CAWSATFSGNTIYF
- TRBJ2-7 - TRBV5-5 TGTGCCAGCTCGCAGTGGGGCCTTGGGTACGAGCAGTACTTC CASSQWGLGYEQYF
- TRBJ2-1 TRBD2 TRBV28 TGTGCCAGCAGCCCCCCTAGCGGGGGGGCTAAGGATGAGCAGTTCTTC CASSPPSGGAKDEQFF
- TRBJ2-1 TRBD2 TRBV9 TGTGCCAGCAGTAGCGGGAGGGCCCTTAATGAGCAGTTCTTC CASSSGRALNEQFF
- TRBJ2-1 - TRBV29-1 TGCAGCGTTGAAACTATTCGAGACAATGAGCAGTTCTTC CSVETIRDNEQFF
- TRBJ1-2 TRBD1 TRBV5-6 TGTGCCAGCAGCGTGGGGACAGATCTCGATAGAGTCTATGGCTACACCTTC CASSVGTDLDRVYGYTF
- TRBJ2-6 - TRBV21-1 TGTGCCAGCAGCAAACCGCCTAATACAGGGAACTCTGGGGCTAACGTCCTGACTTTC CASSKPPNTGNSGANVLTF
- TRBJ1-2 TRBD1 TRBV28 TGTGCCAGCAGAGCGACAGGGGGCGCGTCCTATGGCTACACCTTC CASRATGGASYGYTF
- TRBJ2-2 - TRBV19 TGTGCCAGTACCGTGGGGGGATCCACCGGGGAGCTGTTTTTT CASTVGGSTGELFF
- TRBJ1-5 - TRBV27 TGTGCCAGCAGTTCTATAAATCAGCCCCAGCATTTT CASSSINQPQHF
- TRBJ2-7 TRBD1 TRBV5-1 TGCGCCAGCAGCTACGGACAGGGGGACGAGCAGTACTTC CASSYGQGDEQYF
- TRBJ1-1 - TRBV9 TGTGCCAGCAGCGTGGGCCAGGCCGTTTTCAACACTGAAGCTTTCTTT CASSVGQAVFNTEAFF
- TRBJ1-6 - TRBV2 TGTGCCAGCAGCGAGGGGGATTCACCCCTCCACTTT CASSEGDSPLHF
- TRBJ1-3 - TRBV30 TGTGCCTACGACGTTGGGGGGGGCTCTGGAAACACCATATATTTT CAYDVGGGSGNTIYF
- TRBJ1-2 - TRBV6-6 TGTGCCAGCAGATCACCAACCGGGAACAACTATGGCTACACCTTC CASRSPTGNNYGYTF
- TRBJ2-1 TRBD2 TRBV2 TGTGCCAGCAGTGAGAGGCTAGCGGGGGGCAATGAGCAGTTCTTC CASSERLAGGNEQFF
- TRBJ2-5 TRBD2 TRBV28 TGTGCCAGCAGTCTGGGGGGGTTCCAAGAGACCCAGTACTTC CASSLGGFQETQYF
- TRBJ2-7 - TRBV6-1 TGTGCCAGCAGTGACGCTTTTCGCCGGACAGCCCAGTACGAGCAGTACTTC CASSDAFRRTAQYEQYF
- TRBJ2-5 - TRBV2 TGTGCCAGCAGTGTACGACAGGTAGAGACCCAGTACTTC CASSVRQVETQYF
- TRBJ2-3 - TRBV5-1 TGCGCCAGCAGCTTGCACGGGGAAGGCACAGATACGCAGTATTTT CASSLHGEGTDTQYF
- TRBJ2-7 - TRBV29-1 TGCAGCGTCGGCGACCCGGGCTACGAGCAGTACTTC CSVGDPGYEQYF
- TRBJ2-7 TRBD1 TRBV4-1 TGCGCCAGCAGCCAATTACCGGGACAGGGCTTCGACGAGCAGTACTTC CASSQLPGQGFDEQYF
- TRBJ1-1 TRBD1 TRBV7-6 TGTGCCAGCAGAGACAGGGGTAAAGCTTTCTTT CASRDRGKAFF
- TRBJ2-3 TRBD1 TRBV2 TGTGCCAGCAGTGAGACGACAGGGGCTTTCACAGATACGCAGTATTTT CASSETTGAFTDTQYF
- TRBJ2-7 - TRBV4-1 TGCGCCAGCAGCCCCTCGGGGTTAGGGCTCGAGCAGTACTTC CASSPSGLGLEQYF
- TRBJ2-5 TRBD2 TRBV4-1 TGCGCCAGCAGCCAAGGATCGGGAGGGCTCGGGACCCAGTACTTC CASSQGSGGLGTQYF
few TRBJ1-2 - TRBV9 TGTGCCAGCAGCTTTGAGGGCTATGGCTACACCTTC CASSFEGYGYTF
- TRBJ1-4 - TRBV4-2 TGTGCCAGCAGCCAAGAGAGGGGGGGAGCAGAAAAACTGTTTTTT CASSQERGGAEKLFF
- TRBJ2-5 - TRBV27 TGTGCCAGCAGGCAGGGCGGTGCGGAGACCCAGTACTTC CASRQGGAETQYF
- TRBJ2-3 TRBD2 TRBV29-1 TGCAGCGTTGACCTGGGGGGGTCAGATACGCAGTATTTT CSVDLGGSDTQYF
- TRBJ2-5 TRBD1 TRBV11-2 TGTGCCAGCAGCACCCAGAGACAGGGTGGAGAGACCCAGTACTTC CASSTQRQGGETQYF
- TRBJ2-1 TRBD2 TRBV7-2 TGTGCCAGCAGCCCCGATAGCGGGGACTCCTACAATGAGCAGTTCTTC CASSPDSGDSYNEQFF
- TRBJ2-7 - TRBV7-8 TGTGCCAGCAGCAAGACCCGTGTCAGGGGATACGAGCAGTACTTC CASSKTRVRGYEQYF
once TRBJ1-2 - TRBV10-1 TGCGCCAGCACCCTCAACTATGGCTACACCTTC CASTLNYGYTF
- TRBJ2-3 - TRBV9 TGTGCCAGCAGCCCTCATAGTGAGGGGGGCACAGATACGCAGTATTTT CASSPHSEGGTDTQYF
few TRBJ1-5 - TRBV15 TGTGCCACCAGCATGACATCCTATCAGCCCCAGCATTTT CATSMTSYQPQHF
- TRBJ1-2 TRBD1 TRBV6-2/TRBV6-3 TGTGCCAGCAGTTACTCAACCGGGACAGGGCCTCGAGAGGATGGCTACACCTTC CASSYSTGTGPREDGYTF
- TRBJ1-1 - TRBV5-1 TGCGCCAGCAGCTTCGTGACAGAGAACACTGAAGCTTTCTTT CASSFVTENTEAFF
- TRBJ1-1 - TRBV5-4 TGTGCCAGCAGCTTGGACAGAAGTGAAGCTTTCTTT CASSLDRSEAFF
- TRBJ1-1 TRBD1 TRBV18 TGTGCCAGCTCAGACAGGGGGATGAACACTGAAGCTTTCTTT CASSDRGMNTEAFF
- TRBJ1-4 - TRBV2 TGTGCCACCAACCCGGGGGGCCGGTATGAAAAACTGTTTTTT CATNPGGRYEKLFF
many TRBJ2-7 - TRBV28 TGTGCCAGCAGTTTATTGGGGGCTGAAGACTACGAGCAGTACTTC CASSLLGAEDYEQYF
- TRBJ2-3 - TRBV6-4 TGTGCCAGCAGCCTACAGTGGGGTCGGGGAGATACGCAGTATTTT CASSLQWGRGDTQYF